What follows describes a single TCR beta chain. Antigen specificity is unknown. This sample stems from a study of beta chain features in type 1 diabetes. Points from the study as a whole: Any PCR bias toward short templates would affect both groups alike. For type 1 diabetes patients, VDJ junctions showed fewer insertions and more deletions. Shorter TCRB CDR3s, moderately but significantly so, marked every one of the four CD4+ subsets in Type 1 diabetes patients.

Via CD45RO/CCR7/CD25/CD127/CD95/CD27, cells of the CD4+ naive, central memory, regulatory and stem cell-like memory subsets were sorted. Sequencing targeted expressed TCRB transcripts, as all isolated RNA had been reverse transcribed. Using immunoSEQ multiplex PCR, the repertoire was profiled, and TCRdb retains in-frame clones only, with some absent. The sample lists 150,000 or so clones, less than 9.5% seen once, with approximately 2.2% in the top ten. The length of the CDR3 is 13 residues. Germline lookup yields CDR1 LNHNV and CDR2 YYDKDF (reference sequence). Trimming removed 0 bases from V and 5 bases from J, with 7 bases in between.

This sequence joins TRBV15 and TRBJ2-5; D is undetermined. The sample comprised central memory CD4+ T cells from blood. This TCR was recovered from a woman in her late teens or twenties in good health. The CDR3 DNA sequence: TGTGCCACCAGCAGAGATCAGGTCGAGACCCAGTACTTC. It yields the protein CATSRDQVETQYF.